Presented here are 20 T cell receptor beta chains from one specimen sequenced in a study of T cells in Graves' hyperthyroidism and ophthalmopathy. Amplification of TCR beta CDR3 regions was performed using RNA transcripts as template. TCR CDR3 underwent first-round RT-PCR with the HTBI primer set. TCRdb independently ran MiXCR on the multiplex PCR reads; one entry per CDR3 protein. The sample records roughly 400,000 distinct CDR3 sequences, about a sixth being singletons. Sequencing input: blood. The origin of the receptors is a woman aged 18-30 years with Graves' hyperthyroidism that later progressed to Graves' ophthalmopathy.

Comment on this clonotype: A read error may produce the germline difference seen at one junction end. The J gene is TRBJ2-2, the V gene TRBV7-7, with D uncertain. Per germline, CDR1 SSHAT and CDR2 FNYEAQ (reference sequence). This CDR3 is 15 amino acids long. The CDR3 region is CASSSRPSSAGELFF. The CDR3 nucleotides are TGTGCTAGCAGCTCCCGCCCCTCATCGGCGGGGGAGCTGTTTTTT.

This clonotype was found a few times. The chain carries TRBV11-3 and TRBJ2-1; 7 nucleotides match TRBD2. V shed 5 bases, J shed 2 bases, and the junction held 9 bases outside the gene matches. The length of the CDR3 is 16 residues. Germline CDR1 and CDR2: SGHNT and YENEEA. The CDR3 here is CASSLGTLAAYNEQFF. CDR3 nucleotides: TGTGCCAGCAGCCTTGGGACGCTAGCGGCCTACAATGAGCAGTTCTTC.

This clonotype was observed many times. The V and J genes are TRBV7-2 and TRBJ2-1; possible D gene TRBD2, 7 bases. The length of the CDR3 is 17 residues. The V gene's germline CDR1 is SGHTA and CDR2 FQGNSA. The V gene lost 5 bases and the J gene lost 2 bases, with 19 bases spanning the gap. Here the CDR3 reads CASSRWGGEGAYNEQFF. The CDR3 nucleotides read TGTGCCAGCAGCCGTTGGGGCGGGGAGGGGGCCTACAATGAGCAGTTCTTC.

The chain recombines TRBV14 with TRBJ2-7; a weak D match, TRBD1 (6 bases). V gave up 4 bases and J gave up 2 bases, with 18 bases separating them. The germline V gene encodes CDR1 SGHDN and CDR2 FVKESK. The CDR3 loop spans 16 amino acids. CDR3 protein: CASSPSDSYFPYEQYF. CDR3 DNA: TGTGCCAGCAGCCCCTCGGACAGTTACTTCCCCTACGAGCAGTACTTC.

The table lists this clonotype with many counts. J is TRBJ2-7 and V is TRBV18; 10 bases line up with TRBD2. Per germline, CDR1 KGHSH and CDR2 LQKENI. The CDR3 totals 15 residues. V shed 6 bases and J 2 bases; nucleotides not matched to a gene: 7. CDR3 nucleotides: TGTGCCAGCTCGCCAACTAGCGGGGCACCCTACGAGCAGTACTTC. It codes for CASSPTSGAPYEQYF.

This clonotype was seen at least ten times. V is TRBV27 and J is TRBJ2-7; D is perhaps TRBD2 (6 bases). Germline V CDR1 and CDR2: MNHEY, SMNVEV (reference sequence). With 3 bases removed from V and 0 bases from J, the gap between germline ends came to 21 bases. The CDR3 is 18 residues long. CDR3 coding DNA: TGTGCCAGCAGTTTCAGACTCGAACGCGGGGACCACTCCTACGAGCAGTACTTC. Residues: CASSFRLERGDHSYEQYF.

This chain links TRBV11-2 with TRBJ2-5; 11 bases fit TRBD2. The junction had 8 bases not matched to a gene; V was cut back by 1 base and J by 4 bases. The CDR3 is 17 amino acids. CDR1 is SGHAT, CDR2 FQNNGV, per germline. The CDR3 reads CASSLGGPTSGRETQYF. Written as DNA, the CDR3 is TGTGCCAGCAGCTTAGGGGGCCCAACTAGCGGGAGAGAGACCCAGTACTTC. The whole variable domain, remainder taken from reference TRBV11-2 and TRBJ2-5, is EAGVAQSPRYKIIEKRQSVAFWCNPISGHATLYWYQQILGQGPKLLIQFQNNGVVDDSQLPKDRFSAERLKGVDSTLKIQPAKLEDSAVYLCASSLGGPTSGRETQYFGPGTRLLVL.

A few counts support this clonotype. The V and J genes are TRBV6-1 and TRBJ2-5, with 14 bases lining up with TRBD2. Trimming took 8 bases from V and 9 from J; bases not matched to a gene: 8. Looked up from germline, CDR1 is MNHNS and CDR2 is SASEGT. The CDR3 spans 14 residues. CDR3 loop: CASSSGLAGVAQYF. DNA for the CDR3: TGTGCCAGCTCCTCGGGACTAGCGGGAGTGGCCCAGTACTTC.

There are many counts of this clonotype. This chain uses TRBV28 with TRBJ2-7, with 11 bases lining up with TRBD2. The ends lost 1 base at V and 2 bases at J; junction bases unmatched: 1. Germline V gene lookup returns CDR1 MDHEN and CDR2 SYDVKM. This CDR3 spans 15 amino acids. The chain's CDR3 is CASSLLGLAAYEQYF. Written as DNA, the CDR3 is TGTGCCAGCAGTTTATTGGGACTAGCGGCCTACGAGCAGTACTTC.

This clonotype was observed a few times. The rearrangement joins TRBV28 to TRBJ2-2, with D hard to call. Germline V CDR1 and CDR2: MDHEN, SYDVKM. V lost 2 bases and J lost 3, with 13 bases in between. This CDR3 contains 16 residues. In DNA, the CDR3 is TGTGCCAGCAGTTTAGTAGGGAAACCGGACACCGGGGAGCTGTTTTTT. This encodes CASSLVGKPDTGELFF.

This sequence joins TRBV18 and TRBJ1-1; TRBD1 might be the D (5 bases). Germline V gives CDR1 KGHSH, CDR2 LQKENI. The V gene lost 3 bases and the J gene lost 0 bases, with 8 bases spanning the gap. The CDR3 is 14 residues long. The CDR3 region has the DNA TGTGCCAGCTCACCGACAGCCGTGAACACTGAAGCTTTCTTT. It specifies CASSPTAVNTEAFF.

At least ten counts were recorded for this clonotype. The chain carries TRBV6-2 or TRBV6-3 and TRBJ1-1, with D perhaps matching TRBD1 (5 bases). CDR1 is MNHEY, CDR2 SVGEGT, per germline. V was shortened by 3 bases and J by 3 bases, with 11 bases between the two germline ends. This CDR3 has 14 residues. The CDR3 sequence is CASSYVGTHTEAFF. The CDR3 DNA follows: TGTGCCAGCAGTTATGTGGGGACTCACACTGAAGCTTTCTTT.

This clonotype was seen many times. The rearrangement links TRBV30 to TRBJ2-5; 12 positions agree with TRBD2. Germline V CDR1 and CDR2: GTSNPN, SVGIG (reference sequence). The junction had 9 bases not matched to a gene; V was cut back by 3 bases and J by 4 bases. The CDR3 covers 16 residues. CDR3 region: CAWSQGLAGRGETQYF. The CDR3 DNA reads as TGTGCCTGGAGCCAAGGACTAGCGGGGAGGGGAGAGACCCAGTACTTC.

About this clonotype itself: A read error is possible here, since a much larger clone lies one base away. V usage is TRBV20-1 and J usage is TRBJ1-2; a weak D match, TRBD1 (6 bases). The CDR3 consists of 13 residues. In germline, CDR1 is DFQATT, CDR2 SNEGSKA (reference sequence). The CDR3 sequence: CSASSGTPYGYSF. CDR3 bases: TGCAGTGCTTCCTCCGGGACACCCTATGGCTACAGCTTC.

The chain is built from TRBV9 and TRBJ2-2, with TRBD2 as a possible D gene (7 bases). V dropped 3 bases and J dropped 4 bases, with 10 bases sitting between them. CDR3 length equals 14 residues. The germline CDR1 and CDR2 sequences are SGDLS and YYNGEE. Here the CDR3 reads CASSEGGGTGELFF. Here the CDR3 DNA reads TGTGCCAGCAGCGAGGGGGGGGGCACCGGGGAGCTGTTTTTT.

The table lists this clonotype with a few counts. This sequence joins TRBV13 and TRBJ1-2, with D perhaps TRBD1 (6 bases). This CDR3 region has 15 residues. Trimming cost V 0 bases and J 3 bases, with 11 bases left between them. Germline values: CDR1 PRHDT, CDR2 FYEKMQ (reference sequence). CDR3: CASSLGQGGDYGYTF. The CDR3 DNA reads TGTGCCAGCAGCTTAGGACAGGGAGGCGACTATGGCTACACCTTC.

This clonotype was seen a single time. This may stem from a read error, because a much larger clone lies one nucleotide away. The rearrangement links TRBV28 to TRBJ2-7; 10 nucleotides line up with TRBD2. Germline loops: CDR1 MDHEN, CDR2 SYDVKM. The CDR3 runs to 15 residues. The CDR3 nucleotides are TGTACCAGCAGCCGTGAAGCGGGAGGGGGGTCGGAGCAGTACTTC. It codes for CTSSREAGGGSEQYF. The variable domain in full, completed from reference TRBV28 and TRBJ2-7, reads DVKVTQSSRYLVKRTGEKVFLECVQDMDHENMFWYRQDPGLGLRLIYFSYDVKMKEKGDIPEGYSVSREKKERFSLILESASTNQTSMYLCTSSREAGGGSEQYFGPGTRLTVT.

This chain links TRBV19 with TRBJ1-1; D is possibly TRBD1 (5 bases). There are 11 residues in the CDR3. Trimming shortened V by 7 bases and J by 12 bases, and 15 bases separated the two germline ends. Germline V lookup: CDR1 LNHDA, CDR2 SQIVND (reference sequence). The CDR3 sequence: CASNWGPRTFF. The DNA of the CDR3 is TGTGCCAGTAATTGGGGACCGCGGACTTTCTTT.

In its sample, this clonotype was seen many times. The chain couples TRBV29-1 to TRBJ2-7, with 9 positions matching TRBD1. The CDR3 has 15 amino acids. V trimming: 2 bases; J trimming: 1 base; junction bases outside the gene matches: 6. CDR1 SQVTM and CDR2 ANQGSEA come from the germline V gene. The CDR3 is CSVEFGQGRSYEQYF. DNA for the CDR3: TGCAGCGTTGAATTTGGACAGGGGCGATCCTACGAGCAGTACTTC.

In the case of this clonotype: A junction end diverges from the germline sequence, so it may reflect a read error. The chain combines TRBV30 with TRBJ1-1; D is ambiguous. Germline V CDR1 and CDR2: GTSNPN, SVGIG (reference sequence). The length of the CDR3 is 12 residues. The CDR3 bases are TGTGCCTGGAGTGTAGGGCACACTGAAGCTCTCTTT. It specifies CAWSVGHTEALF. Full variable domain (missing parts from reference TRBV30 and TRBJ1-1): SQTIHQWPATLVQPVGSPLSLECTVEGTSNPNLYWYRQAAGRGLQLLFYSVGIGQISSEVPQNLSASRPQDRQFILSSKKLLLSDSGFYLCAWSVGHTEALFGQGTRLTVV.